One and the same sample provided the 10 T cell receptor beta chains below, sequenced in a study of cytomegalovirus exposure and HLA in healthy donors. Vbeta (60) and Jbeta (13) primers were used in the PCR. Sequenced by immunoSEQ multiplex PCR; TCRdb stores in-frame clones only, minus some. The table shows 100,000 to 150,000 clones, with around 80% occurring only once. Sequencing was performed on PBMCs. The receptor set was obtained from a woman aged 18-35 years in good health and CMV-seropositive.

The chain links TRBV7-3 to TRBJ2-1; no firm D call. The germline V and J ends were trimmed by 4 bases and 5 bases, with 12 bases remaining between them. The germline CDR1 and CDR2 sequences are SGHTA and FQGTGA. The CDR3 has 14 amino acids. CDR3: CASSSPQNNNEQFF. CDR3 DNA sequence: TGTGCCAGCAGCTCCCCCCAAAACAACAATGAGCAGTTCTTC.

The chain has TRBV4-1 and TRBJ2-3; 8 bases match TRBD2. Looked up from germline, CDR1 is MGHRA and CDR2 is YSYEKL. V dropped 4 bases and J dropped 5; count of bases not matched to a gene: 2. This CDR3 has 13 amino acids. CDR3 coding DNA: TGCGCCAGCAGCCTAACTAGCGGAGATACGCAGTATTTT. Its translation is CASSLTSGDTQYF.

The chain combines TRBV2 with TRBJ2-1, with 7 bases aligning to TRBD2. J lost 6 bases, V lost 8 bases, and 4 bases had no gene match. The V gene's germline CDR1 is SNHLY and CDR2 FYNNEI. The CDR3 is 12 residues long. The CDR3 coding sequence is TGTGCCAGCCCGGGACTACCCAATGAGCAGTTCTTC. This sequence encodes CASPGLPNEQFF.

The chain links TRBV5-1 to TRBJ1-2; 10 bases fit TRBD1. The CDR3 sequence is 16 residues long. CDR1 SGHRS and CDR2 YFSETQ come from the germline V gene. With V trimmed by 3 bases and J by 6 bases, 11 bases remained unmatched. In DNA form, the CDR3 reads TGCGCCAGCAGCTCCCTCGACAGGGGGCTGTCGAATGGCTACACCTTC. Protein sequence: CASSSLDRGLSNGYTF.

This rearrangement joins TRBV5-4 to TRBJ1-1; D might be TRBD1 (5 bases). Trimming removed 4 bases at V and 1 base at J, with 11 bases between. Germline CDR1 SGHNT, CDR2 YYREEE (reference sequence). The CDR3 totals 14 residues. CDR3 region: CASSVRTGNTEAFF. CDR3 bases: TGTGCCAGCAGCGTAAGAACAGGGAACACTGAAGCTTTCTTT.

This clone showed up just a few times. This chain links TRBV6-5 with TRBJ1-1; a weak D match, TRBD1 (6 bases). Trimming took off 6 bases at V and 5 bases at J, with 19 bases between the two ends. CDR1 and CDR2 (germline): MNHEY, SVGAGI. This CDR3 is built from 15 residues. The CDR3 bases are TGTGCCAGCAGCCCTTCAACAGGGCAGTGGACTGAAGCTTTCTTT. This translates into CASSPSTGQWTEAFF.

J is TRBJ2-2 and V is TRBV19, with TRBD1 matching 7 bases. The CDR3 has 16 residues. Trimming took 0 bases from V and 6 from J; bases not matched to a gene: 7. In germline, CDR1 is LNHDA, CDR2 SQIVND (reference sequence). The CDR3 DNA sequence: TGTGCCAGTAGTATAGATCTACGGCAGGGGGCCGGGGAGCTGTTTTTT. Amino acids: CASSIDLRQGAGELFF.

This clone has a handful of counts. The chain is built from TRBV10-3 and TRBJ2-7; D perhaps matches TRBD2 (6 bases). With 3 bases removed from V and 4 bases from J, the gap between germline ends came to 13 bases. CDR1 is ENHRY and CDR2 is SYGVKD in the germline V gene. This CDR3 has 14 residues. CDR3 amino acids: CAISEGGLSYEQYF. The CDR3 DNA reads as TGTGCCATCAGTGAAGGCGGACTAAGTTACGAGCAGTACTTC.

V gene TRBV9 combines with J gene TRBJ2-3, with D possibly TRBD2 on 6 matching bases. Trimming removed 4 bases at V and 2 bases at J, with 17 bases between. The germline gives CDR1 SGDLS, CDR2 YYNGEE. The CDR3 sequence is 16 residues long. The CDR3 here is CASSPGLTEITDTQYF. The CDR3 region has the DNA TGTGCCAGCAGCCCGGGACTTACCGAGATCACAGATACGCAGTATTTT.

The chain carries TRBV4-1 and TRBJ2-1, with no clear D. Germline CDR1 MGHRA, CDR2 YSYEKL. The CDR3 consists of 19 residues. Deletions cut 4 bases from V and 0 bases from J, with 22 bases between. DNA of the CDR3: TGCGCCAGCAGCCGATTACCCCCCCCGGCAGGCTTCTCCTACAATGAGCAGTTCTTC. Translation gives CASSRLPPPAGFSYNEQFF.